The source of this TCR beta chain is a study of blood T cell repertoires in COVID-19. Study in general: Sample material is recorded as cDNA or gDNA derived from T cells, B-cell-depleted T cells, or PBMCs.

This CDR3 has 14 residues. Germline CDR1 MDHEN, CDR2 SYDVKM. Trimming pared 3 bases from V and 10 bases from J, leaving 17 bases between. TCRdb's copy holds only in-frame clones and misses some; the assay was immunoSEQ multiplex PCR. The table lists around 90,000 clones, 75% to 85% of them singletons. This TCR was sampled from a human donor in a cohort sampled during active COVID-19. J is TRBJ2-3 and V is TRBV28, with D tentatively TRBD2 (6 bases). Material for sequencing was peripheral blood. Written as DNA, the CDR3 is TGTGCCAGCAGTTTTGAACGGAGGGGTGATGCGCAGTATTTT. As protein: CASSFERRGDAQYF.